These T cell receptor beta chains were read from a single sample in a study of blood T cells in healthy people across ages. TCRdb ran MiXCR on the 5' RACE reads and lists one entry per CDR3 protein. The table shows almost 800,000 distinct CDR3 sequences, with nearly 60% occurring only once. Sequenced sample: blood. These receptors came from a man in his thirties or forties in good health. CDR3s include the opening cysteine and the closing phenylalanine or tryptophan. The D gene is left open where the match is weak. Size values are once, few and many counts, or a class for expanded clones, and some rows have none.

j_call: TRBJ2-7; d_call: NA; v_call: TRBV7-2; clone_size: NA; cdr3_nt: TGTGCCAGCAGCTTACGGGGGGGACAGGGTCTCATCGAGCAGTACTTC; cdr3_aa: CASSLRGGQGLIEQYF
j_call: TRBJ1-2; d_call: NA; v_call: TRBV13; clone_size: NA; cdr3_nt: TGTGCCAGCAGCTTAAGTAGGGTGAGTGGCTACACCTTC; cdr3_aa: CASSLSRVSGYTF
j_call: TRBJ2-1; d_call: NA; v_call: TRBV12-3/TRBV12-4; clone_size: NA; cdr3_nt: TGTGCCAGCAGTTTAAGCTGGATTGAGCAGTTCTTC; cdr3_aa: CASSLSWIEQFF
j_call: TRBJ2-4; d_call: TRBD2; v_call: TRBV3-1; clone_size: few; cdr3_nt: TGTGCCAGCAGCCCAGGACTAGACGAAGTGGGGACGTCTTGGTATAGCAAAAACATTCAGTACTTC; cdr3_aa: CASSPGLDEVGTSWYSKNIQYF
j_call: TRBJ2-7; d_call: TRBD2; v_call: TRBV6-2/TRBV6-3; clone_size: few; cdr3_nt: TGTGCCACCGCCCTGACTAGCGGGAGGCGCTACGAGCAGTACTTC; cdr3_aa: CATALTSGRRYEQYF
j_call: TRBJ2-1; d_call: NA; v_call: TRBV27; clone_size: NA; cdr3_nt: TGTGCCAGCGCCACTCCCCAAGGGGGAGTTGAGCAGTTCTTC; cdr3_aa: CASATPQGGVEQFF
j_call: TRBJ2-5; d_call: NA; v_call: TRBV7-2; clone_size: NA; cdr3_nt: TGTGCCAGCAGCTTAGATCAATCGGAGACCCAGTACTTC; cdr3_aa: CASSLDQSETQYF
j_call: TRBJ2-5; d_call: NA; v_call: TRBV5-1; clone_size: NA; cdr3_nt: TGCGCCAGCAGCTTGAGCTCCGGGAGCGGAGAGACCCAGTACTTC; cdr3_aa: CASSLSSGSGETQYF
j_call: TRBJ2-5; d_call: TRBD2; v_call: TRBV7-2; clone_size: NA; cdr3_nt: TGTGCCAGCAGCTTAGGTCTTAGCGGGCTAACGTGGGAGACCCAGTACTTC; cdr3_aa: CASSLGLSGLTWETQYF
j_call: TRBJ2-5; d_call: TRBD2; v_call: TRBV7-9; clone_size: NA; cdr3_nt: TGTGCCAGCAGCCGGGGAACTAGCGGGAGTCGGGCCCGAGAGACCCAGTACTTC; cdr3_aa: CASSRGTSGSRARETQYF
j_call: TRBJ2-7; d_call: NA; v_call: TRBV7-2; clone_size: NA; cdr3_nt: TGTGCCAGCAGCCCAAGGATGGGGTACGAGCAGTACTTC; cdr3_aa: CASSPRMGYEQYF
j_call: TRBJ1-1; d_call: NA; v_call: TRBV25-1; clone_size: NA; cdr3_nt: TGTGCCAGCACCGAGAGGGGTGCTGAAGCTTTCTTT; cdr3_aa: CASTERGAEAFF
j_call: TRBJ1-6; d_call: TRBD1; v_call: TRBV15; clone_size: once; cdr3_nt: TGTGCCACCAGCAGTGACAGGGGTTCACCCCTCCACTTT; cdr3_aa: CATSSDRGSPLHF
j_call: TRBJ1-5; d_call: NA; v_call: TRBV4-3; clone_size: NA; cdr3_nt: TGCGCCAGCAGCCAAGAACGCGGCGGGCAGCCCCAGCATTTT; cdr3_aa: CASSQERGGQPQHF
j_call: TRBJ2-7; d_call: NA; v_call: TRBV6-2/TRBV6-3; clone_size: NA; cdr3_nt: TGTGCCAGCGGTTGGAACAGCTACGAGCAGTACTTC; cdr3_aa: CASGWNSYEQYF
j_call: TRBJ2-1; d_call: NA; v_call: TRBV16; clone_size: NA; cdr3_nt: TGTGCCAGCAGCCAATCGGGGGGCACCTACAATGAGCAGTTCTTC; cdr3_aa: CASSQSGGTYNEQFF
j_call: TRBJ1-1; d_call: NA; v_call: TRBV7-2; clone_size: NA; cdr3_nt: TGTGCCAGCAGCTTGAGGGGAAGTTCTGAAGCTTTCTTT; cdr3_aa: CASSLRGSSEAFF
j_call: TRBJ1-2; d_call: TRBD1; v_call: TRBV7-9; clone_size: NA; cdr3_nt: TGTGCCAGCAGCTTACCCGGGACAGGCCATGGCTACACCTTC; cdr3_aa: CASSLPGTGHGYTF
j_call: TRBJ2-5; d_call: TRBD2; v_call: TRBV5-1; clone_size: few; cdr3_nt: TGCGCCAGCAGCTTTGGGGGCGGGGGGTCCCAAGAGACCCAGTACTTC; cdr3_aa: CASSFGGGGSQETQYF
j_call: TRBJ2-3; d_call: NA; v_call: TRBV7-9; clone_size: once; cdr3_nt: TGTGCCAGCTGCTTCGCGGGGCCGGGCGGTACGCAGTATTTT; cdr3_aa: CASCFAGPGGTQYF
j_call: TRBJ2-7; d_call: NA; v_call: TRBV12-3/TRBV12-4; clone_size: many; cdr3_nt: TGTGCCAGCAGTTTCCTCCCCGTCTACGAGCAGTACTTC; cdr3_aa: CASSFLPVYEQYF
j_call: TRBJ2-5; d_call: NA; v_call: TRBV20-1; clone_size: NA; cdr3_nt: TGCAGTCCCCCAGACGGAGAGACCCAGTACTTC; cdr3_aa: CSPPDGETQYF
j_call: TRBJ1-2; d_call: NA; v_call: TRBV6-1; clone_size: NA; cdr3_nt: TGTGCCAGCAGTGAAAGAGAACCGAGGGGGTCCGGGGGCGAGGGCTATGGCTACACCTTC; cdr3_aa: CASSEREPRGSGGEGYGYTF
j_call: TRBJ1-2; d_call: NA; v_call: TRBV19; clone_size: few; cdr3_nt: TGTGCCAGTAGTCCAGACGGAACCTCTAACTATGGCTACACCTTC; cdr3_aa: CASSPDGTSNYGYTF
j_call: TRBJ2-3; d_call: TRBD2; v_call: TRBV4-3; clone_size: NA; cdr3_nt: TGCGCCAGCAGCCAAGAGTGGGCGGGAGGACTTGGAGATACGCAGTATTTT; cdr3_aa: CASSQEWAGGLGDTQYF
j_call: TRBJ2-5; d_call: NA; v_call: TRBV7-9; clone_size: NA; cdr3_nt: TGTGCCAGCAGCTACGGAGGCCGAGAGACCCAGTACTTC; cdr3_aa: CASSYGGRETQYF
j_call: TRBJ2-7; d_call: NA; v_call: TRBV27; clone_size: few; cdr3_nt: TGTGCCAGCAGTCCCTATTCCGGGTCCTACGAGCAGTACTTC; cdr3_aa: CASSPYSGSYEQYF
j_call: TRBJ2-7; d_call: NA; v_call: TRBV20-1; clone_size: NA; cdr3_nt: TGCAGTGCTAGCGCTGCGACTGGGACGGGGGAGCAGTACTTC; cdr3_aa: CSASAATGTGEQYF